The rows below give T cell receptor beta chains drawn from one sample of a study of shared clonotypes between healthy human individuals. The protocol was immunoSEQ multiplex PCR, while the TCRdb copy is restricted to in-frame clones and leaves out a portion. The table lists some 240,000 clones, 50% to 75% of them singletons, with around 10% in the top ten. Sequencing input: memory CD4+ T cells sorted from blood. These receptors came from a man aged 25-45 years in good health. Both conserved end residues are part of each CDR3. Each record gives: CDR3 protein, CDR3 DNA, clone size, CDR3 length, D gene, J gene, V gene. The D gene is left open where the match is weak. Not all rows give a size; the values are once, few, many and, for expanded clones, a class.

cdr3_aa: CASSPRTVGTTTNEKLFF
cdr3_nt: TGCGCCAGCAGCCCTCGGACTGTCGGAACCACTACTAATGAAAAACTGTTTTTT
clone_size: -
cdr3_length: 18
d_call: -
j_call: TRBJ1-4
v_call: TRBV5-1

cdr3_aa: CASSLAHRDYTDTQYF
cdr3_nt: TGTGCCAGCAGCTTGGCCCACAGGGACTACACAGATACGCAGTATTTT
clone_size: -
cdr3_length: 16
d_call: -
j_call: TRBJ2-3
v_call: TRBV5-8

cdr3_aa: CASSLARGNEQFF
cdr3_nt: TGTGCCAGCAGCTTAGCCCGGGGGAATGAGCAGTTCTTC
clone_size: -
cdr3_length: 13
d_call: -
j_call: TRBJ2-1
v_call: TRBV7-2

cdr3_aa: CASSLSRPGDGYTF
cdr3_nt: TGTGCCAGCAGCTTGAGTCGGCCAGGGGACGGCTACACCTTC
clone_size: -
cdr3_length: 14
d_call: -
j_call: TRBJ1-2
v_call: TRBV5-5

cdr3_aa: CASSQGSRGMEQYF
cdr3_nt: TGTGCCAGCTCACAGGGATCGAGGGGTATGGAGCAGTACTTC
clone_size: -
cdr3_length: 14
d_call: -
j_call: TRBJ2-7
v_call: TRBV18

cdr3_aa: CASSPGSELFF
cdr3_nt: TGCGCCAGCAGCCCCGGTTCAGAGCTGTTTTTT
clone_size: -
cdr3_length: 11
d_call: -
j_call: TRBJ2-2
v_call: TRBV5-1

cdr3_aa: CASRDRQGIDYEQYF
cdr3_nt: TGTGCCAGCAGGGATCGACAGGGGATCGACTACGAGCAGTACTTC
clone_size: -
cdr3_length: 15
d_call: TRBD1
j_call: TRBJ2-7
v_call: TRBV2

cdr3_aa: CASSHGGGGPGYGYTF
cdr3_nt: TGTGCCAGCAGCCACGGCGGGGGTGGGCCCGGCTATGGCTACACCTTC
clone_size: -
cdr3_length: 16
d_call: -
j_call: TRBJ1-2
v_call: TRBV7-9

cdr3_aa: CASSLSSGSYEQYF
cdr3_nt: TGTGCCAGCTCACTATCTAGCGGGAGCTACGAGCAGTACTTC
clone_size: -
cdr3_length: 14
d_call: TRBD2
j_call: TRBJ2-7
v_call: TRBV18

cdr3_aa: CASSFAGREQYF
cdr3_nt: TGTGCCAGCAGCTTTGCGGGTCGCGAGCAGTACTTC
clone_size: many
cdr3_length: 12
d_call: -
j_call: TRBJ2-7
v_call: TRBV11-1

cdr3_aa: CASTESISGEQFF
cdr3_nt: TGTGCCAGCACTGAGTCCATATCCGGTGAGCAGTTCTTC
clone_size: -
cdr3_length: 13
d_call: -
j_call: TRBJ2-1
v_call: TRBV6-1

cdr3_aa: CASSATGRGSPEAFF
cdr3_nt: TGTGCCAGCAGTGCCACTGGTCGGGGTTCGCCTGAAGCTTTCTTT
clone_size: -
cdr3_length: 15
d_call: -
j_call: TRBJ1-1
v_call: TRBV27

cdr3_aa: CASSVRRSNTDTQYF
cdr3_nt: TGTGCCAGCAGTGTCAGGCGGTCCAACACAGATACGCAGTATTTT
clone_size: -
cdr3_length: 15
d_call: -
j_call: TRBJ2-3
v_call: TRBV2

cdr3_aa: CASSNWDSGGELFF
cdr3_nt: TGTGCCAGCAGCAACTGGGACAGCGGCGGGGAGCTGTTTTTT
clone_size: -
cdr3_length: 14
d_call: TRBD1
j_call: TRBJ2-2
v_call: TRBV9

cdr3_aa: CASSGRHPQTQYF
cdr3_nt: TGTGCCAGTAGCGGGCGGCACCCCCAGACCCAGTACTTC
clone_size: -
cdr3_length: 13
d_call: TRBD2
j_call: TRBJ2-5
v_call: TRBV6-5

cdr3_aa: CASSLVSDLERIPYEQYF
cdr3_nt: TGCGCCAGCAGCTTGGTCTCAGACCTGGAGCGGATTCCCTACGAGCAGTACTTC
clone_size: -
cdr3_length: 18
d_call: -
j_call: TRBJ2-7
v_call: TRBV5-1

cdr3_aa: CASSQQGSYGYTF
cdr3_nt: TGTGCCAGCAGCCAACAGGGCTCTTATGGCTACACCTTC
clone_size: many
cdr3_length: 13
d_call: -
j_call: TRBJ1-2
v_call: TRBV7-9